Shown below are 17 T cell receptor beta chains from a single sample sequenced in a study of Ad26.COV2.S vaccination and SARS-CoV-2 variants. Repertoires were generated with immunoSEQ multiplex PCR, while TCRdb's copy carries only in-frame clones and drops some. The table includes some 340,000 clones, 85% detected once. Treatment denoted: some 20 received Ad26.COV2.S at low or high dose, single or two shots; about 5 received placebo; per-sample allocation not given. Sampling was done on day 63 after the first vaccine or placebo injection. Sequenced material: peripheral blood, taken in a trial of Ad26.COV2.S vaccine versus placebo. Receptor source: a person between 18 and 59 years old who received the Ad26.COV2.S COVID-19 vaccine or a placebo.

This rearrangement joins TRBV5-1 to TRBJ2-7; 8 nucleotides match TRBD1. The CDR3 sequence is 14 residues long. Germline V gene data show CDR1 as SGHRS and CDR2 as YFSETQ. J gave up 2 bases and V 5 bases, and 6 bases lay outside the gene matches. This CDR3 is CASSGTGPTYEQYF. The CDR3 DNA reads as TGCGCCAGCAGTGGGACAGGACCAACCTACGAGCAGTACTTC.

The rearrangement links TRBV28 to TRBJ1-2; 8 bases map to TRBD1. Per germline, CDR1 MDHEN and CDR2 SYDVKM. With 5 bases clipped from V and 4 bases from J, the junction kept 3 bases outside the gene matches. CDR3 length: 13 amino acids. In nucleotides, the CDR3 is TGTGCCAGCAGTCGACAGGGGATCTATGGCTACACCTTC. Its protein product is CASSRQGIYGYTF.

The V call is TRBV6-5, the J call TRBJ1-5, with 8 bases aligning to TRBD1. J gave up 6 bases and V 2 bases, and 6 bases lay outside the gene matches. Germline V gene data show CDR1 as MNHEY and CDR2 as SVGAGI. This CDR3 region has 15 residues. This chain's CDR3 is CASSYDRGVTQPQHF. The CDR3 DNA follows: TGTGCCAGCAGTTACGACAGGGGAGTTACTCAGCCCCAGCATTTT.

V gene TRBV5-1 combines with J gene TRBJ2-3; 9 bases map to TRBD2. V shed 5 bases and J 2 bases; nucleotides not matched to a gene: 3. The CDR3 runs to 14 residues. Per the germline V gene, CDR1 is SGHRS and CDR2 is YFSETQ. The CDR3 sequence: CASRAGGTTDTQYF. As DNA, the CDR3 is TGCGCCAGCAGGGCGGGGGGGACCACAGATACGCAGTATTTT.

CDR3 coding DNA: TGTGCCAGTAGTATACTCGGCGGACTACCCATCAACACCGGGGAGCTGTTTTTT. The encoded protein is CASSILGGLPINTGELFF. The chain links TRBV19 to TRBJ2-2, with D possibly matching TRBD2 (6 bases). V lost 2 bases and J 2 bases, leaving 18 bases between the germline ends. CDR1 and CDR2 from the germline V gene are LNHDA and SQIVND (reference sequence). The CDR3 runs 18 residues.

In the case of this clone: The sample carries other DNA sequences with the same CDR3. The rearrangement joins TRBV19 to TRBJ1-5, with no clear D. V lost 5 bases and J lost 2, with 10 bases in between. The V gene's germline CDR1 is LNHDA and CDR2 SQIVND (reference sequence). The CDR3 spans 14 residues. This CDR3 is CASSPQQGNQPQHF. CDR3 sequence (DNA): TGTGCCAGTAGTCCGCAGCAAGGCAATCAGCCCCAGCATTTT.

The CDR3 DNA is TGTGCCATCAGCGAACTTCTCGAGCAGTACTTC. It codes for CAISELLEQYF. The J gene is TRBJ2-7, the V gene TRBV10-3; D is undetermined. The CDR3 extends over 11 amino acids. V lost 6 bases and J lost 6, with 9 bases in between. The germline gives CDR1 ENHRY, CDR2 SYGVKD.

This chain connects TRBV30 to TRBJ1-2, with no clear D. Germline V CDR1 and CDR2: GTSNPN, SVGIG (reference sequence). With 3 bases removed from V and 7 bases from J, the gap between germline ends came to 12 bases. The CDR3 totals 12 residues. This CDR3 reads CAWRTAVPGYTF. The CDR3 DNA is TGTGCCTGGAGAACCGCAGTCCCTGGCTACACCTTC.

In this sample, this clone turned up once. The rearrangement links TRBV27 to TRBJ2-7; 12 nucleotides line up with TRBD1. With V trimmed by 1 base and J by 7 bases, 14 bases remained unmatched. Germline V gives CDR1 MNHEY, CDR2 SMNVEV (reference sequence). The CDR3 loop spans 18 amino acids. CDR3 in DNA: TGTGCCAGCAGTTTATTACGTTCGGGGACAGGGGGCTTGGGGGAGCAGTACTTC. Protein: CASSLLRSGTGGLGEQYF.

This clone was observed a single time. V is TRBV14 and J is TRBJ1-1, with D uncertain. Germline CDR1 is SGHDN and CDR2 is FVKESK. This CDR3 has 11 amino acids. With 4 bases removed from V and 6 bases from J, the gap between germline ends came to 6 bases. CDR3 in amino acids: CASSPLAEAFF. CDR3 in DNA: TGTGCCAGCAGCCCCCTCGCTGAAGCTTTCTTT.

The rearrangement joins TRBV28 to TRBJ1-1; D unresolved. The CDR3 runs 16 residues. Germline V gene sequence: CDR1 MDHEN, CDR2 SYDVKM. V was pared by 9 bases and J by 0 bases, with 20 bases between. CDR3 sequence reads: CASSRFPMGMNTEAFF. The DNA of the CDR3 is TGTGCCAGTTCCCGATTCCCCATGGGTATGAACACTGAAGCTTTCTTT.

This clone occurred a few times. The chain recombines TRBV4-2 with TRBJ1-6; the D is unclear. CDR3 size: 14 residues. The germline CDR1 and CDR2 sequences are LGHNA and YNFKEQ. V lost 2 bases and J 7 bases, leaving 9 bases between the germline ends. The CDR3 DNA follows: TGTGCCAGCAGCCAACAACCGCGGAATTCACCCCTCCACTTT. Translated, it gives CASSQQPRNSPLHF.

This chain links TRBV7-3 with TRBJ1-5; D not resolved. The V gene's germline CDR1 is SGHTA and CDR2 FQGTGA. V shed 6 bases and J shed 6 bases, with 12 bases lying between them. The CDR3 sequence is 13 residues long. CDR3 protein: CASSQGRGQPQHF. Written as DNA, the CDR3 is TGTGCCAGCAGTCAAGGGCGCGGTCAGCCCCAGCATTTT.

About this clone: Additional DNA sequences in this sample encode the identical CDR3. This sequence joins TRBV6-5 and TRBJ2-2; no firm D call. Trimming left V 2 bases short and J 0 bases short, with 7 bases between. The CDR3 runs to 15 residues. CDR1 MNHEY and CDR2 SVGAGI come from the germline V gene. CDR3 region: CASSYRVANTGELFF. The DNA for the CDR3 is TGTGCCAGCAGTTACAGGGTGGCGAACACCGGGGAGCTGTTTTTT.

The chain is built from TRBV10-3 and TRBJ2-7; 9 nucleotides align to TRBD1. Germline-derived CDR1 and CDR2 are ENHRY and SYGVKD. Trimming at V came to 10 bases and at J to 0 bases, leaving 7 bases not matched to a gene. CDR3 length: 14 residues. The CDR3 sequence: CATAPGQGSYEQYF. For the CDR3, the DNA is TGTGCCACCGCTCCGGGACAGGGCTCCTACGAGCAGTACTTC.

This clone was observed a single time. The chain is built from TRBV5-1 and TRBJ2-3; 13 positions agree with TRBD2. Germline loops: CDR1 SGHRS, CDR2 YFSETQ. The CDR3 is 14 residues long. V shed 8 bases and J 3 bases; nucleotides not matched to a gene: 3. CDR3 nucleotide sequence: TGCGCCAGTGAGACTAGCGGGGGGACAGATACGCAGTATTTT. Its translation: CASETSGGTDTQYF.

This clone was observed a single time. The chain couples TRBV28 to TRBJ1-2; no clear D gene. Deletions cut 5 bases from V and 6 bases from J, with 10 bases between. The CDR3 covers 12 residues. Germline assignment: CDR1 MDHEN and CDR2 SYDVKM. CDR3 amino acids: CASSPPSHGYTF. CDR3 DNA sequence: TGTGCCAGCAGTCCCCCGAGTCATGGCTACACCTTC.